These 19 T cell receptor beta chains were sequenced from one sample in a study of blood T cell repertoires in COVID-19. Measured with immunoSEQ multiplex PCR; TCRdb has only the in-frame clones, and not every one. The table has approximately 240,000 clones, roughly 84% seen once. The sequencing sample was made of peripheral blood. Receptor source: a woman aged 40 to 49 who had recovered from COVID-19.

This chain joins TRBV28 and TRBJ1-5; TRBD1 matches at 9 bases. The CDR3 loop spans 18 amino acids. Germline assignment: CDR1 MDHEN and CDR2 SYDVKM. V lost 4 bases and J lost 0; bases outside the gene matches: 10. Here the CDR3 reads CASSSDRGRGYSNQPQHF. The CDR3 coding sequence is TGTGCCAGCAGTTCGGACAGGGGCCGTGGCTATAGCAATCAGCCCCAGCATTTT.

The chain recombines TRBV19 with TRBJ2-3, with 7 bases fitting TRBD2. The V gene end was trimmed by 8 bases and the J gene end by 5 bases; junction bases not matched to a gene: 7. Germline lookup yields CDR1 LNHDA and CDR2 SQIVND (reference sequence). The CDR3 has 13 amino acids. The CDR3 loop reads CASRSGEGDTQYF. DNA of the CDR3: TGTGCCAGTCGGTCGGGGGAGGGAGATACGCAGTATTTT.

CDR3 in DNA: TGTGCCAGCAGCTTGGCGGCGGGCTCCTACAATGAGCAGTTCTTC. Translation gives CASSLAAGSYNEQFF. The chain links TRBV11-2 to TRBJ2-1, with D possibly being TRBD2 (5 bases). The CDR3 has 15 residues. Germline V gene sequence: CDR1 SGHAT, CDR2 FQNNGV. Trimming took off 3 bases at V and 0 bases at J, with 9 bases between the two ends. The full variable domain, completed using reference TRBV11-2 and TRBJ2-1, is EAGVAQSPRYKIIEKRQSVAFWCNPISGHATLYWYQQILGQGPKLLIQFQNNGVVDDSQLPKDRFSAERLKGVDSTLKIQPAKLEDSAVYLCASSLAAGSYNEQFFGPGTRLTVL.

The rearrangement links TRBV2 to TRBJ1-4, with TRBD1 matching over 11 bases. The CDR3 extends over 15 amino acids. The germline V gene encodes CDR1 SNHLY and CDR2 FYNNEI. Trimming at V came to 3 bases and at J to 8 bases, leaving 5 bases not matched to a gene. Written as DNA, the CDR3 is TGTGCCAGCAGTGAGTTAAGGACAGGGGGCGAAAAACTGTTTTTT. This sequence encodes CASSELRTGGEKLFF.

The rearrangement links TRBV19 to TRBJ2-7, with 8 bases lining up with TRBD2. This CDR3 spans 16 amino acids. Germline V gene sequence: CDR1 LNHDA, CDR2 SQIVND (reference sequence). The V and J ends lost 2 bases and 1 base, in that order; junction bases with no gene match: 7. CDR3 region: CASSITGGASSYEQYF. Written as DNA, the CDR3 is TGTGCCAGTAGTATAACCGGGGGGGCATCTTCCTACGAGCAGTACTTC.

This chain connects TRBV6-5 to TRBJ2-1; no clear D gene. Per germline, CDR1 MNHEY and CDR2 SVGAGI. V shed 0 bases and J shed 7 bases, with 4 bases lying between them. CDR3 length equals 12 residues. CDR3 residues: CASSYSQNEQFF. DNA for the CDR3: TGTGCCAGCAGTTACTCCCAGAATGAGCAGTTCTTC.

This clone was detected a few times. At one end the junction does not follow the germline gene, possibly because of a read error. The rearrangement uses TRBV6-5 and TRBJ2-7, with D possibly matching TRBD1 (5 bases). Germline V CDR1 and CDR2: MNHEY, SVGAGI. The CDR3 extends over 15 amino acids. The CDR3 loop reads CASIYDSRKSYEQYF. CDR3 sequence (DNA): TGTGCCAGCATTTACGACAGCCGAAAATCCTACGAGCAGTACTTC.

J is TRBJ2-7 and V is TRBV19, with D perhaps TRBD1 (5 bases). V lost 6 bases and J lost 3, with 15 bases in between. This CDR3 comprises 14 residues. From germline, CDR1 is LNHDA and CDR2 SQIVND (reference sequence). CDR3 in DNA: TGTGCCAGTAGCCAGGGTCCTTTGGGCTACGAGCAGTACTTC. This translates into CASSQGPLGYEQYF.

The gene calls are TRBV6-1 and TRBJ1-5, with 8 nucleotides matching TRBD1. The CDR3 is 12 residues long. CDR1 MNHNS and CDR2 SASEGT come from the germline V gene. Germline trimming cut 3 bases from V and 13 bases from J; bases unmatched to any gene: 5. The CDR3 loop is CASSEARGLQHF. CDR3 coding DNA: TGTGCCAGCAGTGAGGCCAGGGGGCTTCAGCATTTT.

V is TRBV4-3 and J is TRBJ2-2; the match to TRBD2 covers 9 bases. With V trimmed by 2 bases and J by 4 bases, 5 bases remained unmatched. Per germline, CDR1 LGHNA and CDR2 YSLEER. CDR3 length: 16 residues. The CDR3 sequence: CASSQTHSGGTGELFF. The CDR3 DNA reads TGCGCCAGCAGCCAAACCCATAGCGGGGGCACCGGGGAGCTGTTTTTT.

CDR3 sequence: CASSGQGPSYGYTF. The CDR3 DNA is TGTGCCAGTAGTGGACAGGGGCCTAGCTATGGCTACACCTTC. The chain links TRBV19 to TRBJ1-2; 9 bases are a match to TRBD1. Trimming at V came to 5 bases and at J to 4 bases, leaving 5 bases not matched to a gene. Looked up from germline, CDR1 is LNHDA and CDR2 is SQIVND (reference sequence). The CDR3 contains 14 residues. Full variable domain (rest looked up from reference TRBV19 and TRBJ1-2): DGGITQSPKYLFRKEGQNVTLSCEQNLNHDAMYWYRQDPGQGLRLIYYSQIVNDFQKGDIAEGYSVSREKKESFPLTVTSAQKNPTAFYLCASSGQGPSYGYTFGSGTRLTVV.

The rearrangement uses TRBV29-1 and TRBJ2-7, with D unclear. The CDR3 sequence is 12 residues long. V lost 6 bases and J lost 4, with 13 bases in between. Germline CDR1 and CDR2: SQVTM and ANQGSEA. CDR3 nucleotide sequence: TGCAGCGTAGAGAGTGGTGGTTACGAGCAGTACTTC. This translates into CSVESGGYEQYF.

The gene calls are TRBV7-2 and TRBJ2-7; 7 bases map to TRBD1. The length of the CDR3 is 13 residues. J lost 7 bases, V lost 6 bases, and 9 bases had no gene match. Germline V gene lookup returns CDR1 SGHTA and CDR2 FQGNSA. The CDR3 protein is CASSLRGRGEQYF. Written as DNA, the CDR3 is TGTGCCAGCAGTTTGAGGGGGCGAGGTGAGCAGTACTTC.

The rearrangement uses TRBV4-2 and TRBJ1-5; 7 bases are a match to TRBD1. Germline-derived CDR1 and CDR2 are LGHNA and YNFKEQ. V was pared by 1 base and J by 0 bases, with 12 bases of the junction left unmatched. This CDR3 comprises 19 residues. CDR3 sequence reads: CASSQGPQGDLYSNQPQHF. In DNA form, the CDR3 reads TGTGCCAGCAGCCAAGGGCCCCAGGGGGACCTATATAGCAATCAGCCCCAGCATTTT.

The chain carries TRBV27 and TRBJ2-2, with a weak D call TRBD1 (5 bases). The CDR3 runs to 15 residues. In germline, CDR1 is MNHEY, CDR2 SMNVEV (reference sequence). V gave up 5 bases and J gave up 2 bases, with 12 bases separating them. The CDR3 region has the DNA TGTGCCAGCAGTGTAGGGGTTCTTAACACCGGGGAGCTGTTTTTT. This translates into CASSVGVLNTGELFF.

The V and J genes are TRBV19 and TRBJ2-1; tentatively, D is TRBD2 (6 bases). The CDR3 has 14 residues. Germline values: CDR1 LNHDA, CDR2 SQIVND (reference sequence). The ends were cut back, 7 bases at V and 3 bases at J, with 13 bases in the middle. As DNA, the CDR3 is TGTGCCAGTAATAGCGGAGGCAACTACAATGAGCAGTTCTTC. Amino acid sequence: CASNSGGNYNEQFF.

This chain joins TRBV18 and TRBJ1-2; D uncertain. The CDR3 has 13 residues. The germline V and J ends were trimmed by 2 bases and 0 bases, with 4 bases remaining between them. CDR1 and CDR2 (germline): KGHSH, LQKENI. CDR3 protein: CASSPGPNYGYTF. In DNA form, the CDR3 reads TGTGCCAGCTCACCAGGGCCTAACTATGGCTACACCTTC.

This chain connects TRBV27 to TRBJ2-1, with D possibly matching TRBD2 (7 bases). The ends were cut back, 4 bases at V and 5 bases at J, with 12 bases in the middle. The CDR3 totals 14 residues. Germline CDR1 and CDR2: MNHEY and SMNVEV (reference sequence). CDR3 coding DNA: TGTGCCAGCAGTTCGATAGGGGGGGACAATGAGCAGTTCTTC. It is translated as CASSSIGGDNEQFF.

The CDR3 loop is CATSDSTGLGQNYYGYTF. CDR3 coding DNA: TGTGCCACCAGTGATAGTACAGGGTTAGGGCAGAACTACTATGGCTACACCTTC. The J gene is TRBJ1-2, the V gene TRBV24-1; TRBD1 might be the D (6 bases). The length of the CDR3 is 18 residues. Germline V CDR1 and CDR2: KGHDR, SFDVKD. V lost 3 bases and J lost 3, with 22 bases in between.